This T cell receptor (beta chain) was retrieved from a study of blood T cell repertoires in COVID-19. Study background: Acute and convalescent COVID-19 samples came from the United States, Italy and Spain. Nucleic acid was either cDNA or gDNA, and it came from T cells, B-cell-depleted T cells, or PBMCs.

The germline V gene has CDR1 WNHNN and CDR2 SYGVQD (reference sequence). The CDR3 is 16 amino acids. Trimming at V came to 0 bases and at J to 1 base, leaving 4 bases not matched to a gene. In Seattle, patients joined the study during active infection and were tracked longitudinally. Original analysis: How many nucleated cells were present was estimated from reference gene primer amplification. Sequencing was performed with immunoSEQ multiplex PCR; in TCRdb, only in-frame clones are kept and a portion is missing. V and J calls and clone size are copied from that table; D and trimming were computed from the DNA. The table lists 150,000 to 200,000 clones, approximately 87% of them singletons.

The source is a woman aged 55-70 years with COVID-19, enrolled during active disease. The specimen was peripheral blood. This rearrangement joins TRBV10-1 to TRBJ1-1, with 8 positions matching TRBD1. CDR3 amino acids: CASSESAGTGNTEAFF. The CDR3 DNA follows: TGCGCCAGCAGTGAGTCGGCGGGGACAGGGAACACTGAAGCTTTCTTT.